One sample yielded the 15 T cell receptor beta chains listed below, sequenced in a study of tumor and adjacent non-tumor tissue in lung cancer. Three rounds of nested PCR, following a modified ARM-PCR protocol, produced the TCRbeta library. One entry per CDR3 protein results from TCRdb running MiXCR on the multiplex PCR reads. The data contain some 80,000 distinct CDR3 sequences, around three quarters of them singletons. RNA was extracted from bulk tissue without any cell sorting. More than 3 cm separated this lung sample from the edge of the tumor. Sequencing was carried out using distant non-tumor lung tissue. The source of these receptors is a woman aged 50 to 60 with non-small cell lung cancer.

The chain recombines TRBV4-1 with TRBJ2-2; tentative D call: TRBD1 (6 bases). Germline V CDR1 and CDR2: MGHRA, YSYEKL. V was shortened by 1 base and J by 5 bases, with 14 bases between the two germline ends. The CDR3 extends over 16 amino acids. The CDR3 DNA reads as TGCGCCAGCAGCCAAGTAGGGGGTCTAGTGACCGGGGAGCTGTTTTTT. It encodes CASSQVGGLVTGELFF.

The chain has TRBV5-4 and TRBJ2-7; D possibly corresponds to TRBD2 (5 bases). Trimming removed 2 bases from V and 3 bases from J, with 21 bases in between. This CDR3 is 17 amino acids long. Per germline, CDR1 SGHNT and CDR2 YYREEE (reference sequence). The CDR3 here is CASSFSLLVASYYEQYF. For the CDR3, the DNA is TGTGCCAGCAGCTTTTCCCTCCTTGTAGCGTCGTACTACGAGCAGTACTTC.

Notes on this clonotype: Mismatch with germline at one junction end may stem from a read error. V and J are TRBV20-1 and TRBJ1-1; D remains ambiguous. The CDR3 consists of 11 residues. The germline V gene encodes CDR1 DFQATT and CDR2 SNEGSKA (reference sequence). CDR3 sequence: CSDRDPTKAFF. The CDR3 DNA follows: TGCAGTGATAGAGACCCGACAAAAGCTTTCTTT.

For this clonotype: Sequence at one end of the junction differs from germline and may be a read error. The CDR3 sequence: CTSFRVRSGERSF. DNA of the CDR3: TGTACCAGCTTTAGGGTCCGGAGCGGGGAGCGGTCTTTT. The chain carries TRBV11-3 and TRBJ2-2; 7 bases map to TRBD2. CDR3 size: 13 residues. Germline CDR1 SGHNT, CDR2 YENEEA. Based on the CDR3 plus reference TRBV11-3 and TRBJ2-2, the full variable domain is EAGVVQSPRYKIIEKKQPVAFWCNPISGHNTLYWYLQNLGQGPELLIRYENEEAVDDSQLPKDRFSAERLKGVDSTLKIQPAELGDSAVYLCTSFRVRSGERSFGEGSRLTVL.

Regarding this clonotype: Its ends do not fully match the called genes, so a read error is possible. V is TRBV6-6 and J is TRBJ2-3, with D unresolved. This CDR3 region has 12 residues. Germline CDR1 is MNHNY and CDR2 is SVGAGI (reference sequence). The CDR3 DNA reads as TGTTCCAGCAGTTACAACGCAGATACGCAGTATTTT. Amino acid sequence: CSSSYNADTQYF.

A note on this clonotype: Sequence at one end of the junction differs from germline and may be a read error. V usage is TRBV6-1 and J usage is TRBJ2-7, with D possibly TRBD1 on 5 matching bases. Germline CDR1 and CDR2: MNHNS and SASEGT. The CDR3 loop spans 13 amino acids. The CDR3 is CASGEGQGYEHYF. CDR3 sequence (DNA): TGTGCCAGCGGTGAAGGCCAGGGCTACGAGCACTACTTC.

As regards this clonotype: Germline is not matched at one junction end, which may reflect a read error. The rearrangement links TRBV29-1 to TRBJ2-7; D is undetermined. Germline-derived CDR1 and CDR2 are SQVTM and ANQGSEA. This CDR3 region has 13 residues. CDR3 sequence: CSVLAASTYEQYF. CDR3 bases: TGCAGCGTTCTGGCAGCTTCCACCTACGAGCAGTATTTC.

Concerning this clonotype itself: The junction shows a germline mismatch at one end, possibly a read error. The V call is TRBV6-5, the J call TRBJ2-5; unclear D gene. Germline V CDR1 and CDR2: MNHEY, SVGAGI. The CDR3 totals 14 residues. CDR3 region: CVSSYWLNSETQYF. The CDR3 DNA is TGTGTCAGCAGTTACTGGCTAAACAGTGAGACCCAGTACTTC.

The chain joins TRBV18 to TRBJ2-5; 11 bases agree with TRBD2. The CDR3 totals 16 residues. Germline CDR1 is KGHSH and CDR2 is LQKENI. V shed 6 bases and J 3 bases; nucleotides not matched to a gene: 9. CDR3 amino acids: CASSTLTSGTKETQYF. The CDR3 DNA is TGTGCCAGCTCTACCCTGACTAGCGGGACAAAAGAGACCCAGTACTTC.

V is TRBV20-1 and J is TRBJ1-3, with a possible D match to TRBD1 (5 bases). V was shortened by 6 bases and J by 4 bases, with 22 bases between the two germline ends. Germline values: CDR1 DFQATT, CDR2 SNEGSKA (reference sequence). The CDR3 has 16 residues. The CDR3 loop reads CSAEQEWTGIGNTIYF. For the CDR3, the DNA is TGCAGTGCCGAACAGGAGTGGACTGGAATAGGAAACACCATATATTTT.

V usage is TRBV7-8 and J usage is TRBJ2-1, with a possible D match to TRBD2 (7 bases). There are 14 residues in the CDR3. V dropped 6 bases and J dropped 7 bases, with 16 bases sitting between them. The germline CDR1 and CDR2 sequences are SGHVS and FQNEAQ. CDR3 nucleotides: TGTGCCAGCAGTTTCCTGGGGGGGCTTAATGAGCAGTTCTTC. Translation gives CASSFLGGLNEQFF.

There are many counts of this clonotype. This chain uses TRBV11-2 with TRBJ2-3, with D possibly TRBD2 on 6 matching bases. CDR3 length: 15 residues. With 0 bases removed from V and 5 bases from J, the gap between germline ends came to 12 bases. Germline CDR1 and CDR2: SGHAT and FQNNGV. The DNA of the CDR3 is TGTGCCAGCAGCTTAGAGGGGGGAAGACAAGATACGCAGTATTTT. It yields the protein CASSLEGGRQDTQYF.

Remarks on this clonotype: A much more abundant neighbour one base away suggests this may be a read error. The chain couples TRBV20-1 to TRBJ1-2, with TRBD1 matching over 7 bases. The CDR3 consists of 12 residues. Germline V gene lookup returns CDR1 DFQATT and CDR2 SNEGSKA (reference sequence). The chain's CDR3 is CSSDRTNYDYTF. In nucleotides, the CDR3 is TGCAGTTCGGACAGGACCAACTATGACTACACCTTC.

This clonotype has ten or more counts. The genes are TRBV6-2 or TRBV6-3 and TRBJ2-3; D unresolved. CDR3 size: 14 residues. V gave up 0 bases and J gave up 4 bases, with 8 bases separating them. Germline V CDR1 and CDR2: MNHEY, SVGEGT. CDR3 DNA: TGTGCCAGCAGTTACTCGATGTCTGCAGATACGCAGTATTTT. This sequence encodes CASSYSMSADTQYF.

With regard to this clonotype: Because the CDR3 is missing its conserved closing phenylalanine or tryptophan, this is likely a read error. The CDR3 loop reads CASSLRVTSRGAGEQFL. Written as DNA, the CDR3 is TGTGCCAGCAGCTTACGGGTTACTAGCAGGGGGGCCGGTGAGCAGTTCCTC. J is TRBJ2-1 and V is TRBV11-2; maybe TRBD1 (7 bases). Germline V gene lookup returns CDR1 SGHAT and CDR2 FQNNGV. The V and J ends lost 2 bases and 9 bases respectively, with 23 bases between them. The CDR3 length is 17 residues.